One sample yielded the 25 T cell receptor beta chains listed below, sequenced in a study of cytomegalovirus exposure and HLA in healthy donors. Primers for the PCR totalled 60 Vbeta and 13 Jbeta. The protocol was immunoSEQ multiplex PCR, while the TCRdb copy is restricted to in-frame clones and leaves out a portion. The profile covers fewer than 95,000 clones, with roughly 67% appearing a single time and under 25% taken by the ten largest. Sequencing was done on a sample of PBMCs. These receptors came from a woman between 45 and 65 years old in good health and CMV-seropositive.

The table lists this clone with a few counts. The chain recombines TRBV6-6 with TRBJ1-4; the match to TRBD1 covers 7 bases. CDR3 length: 16 residues. In germline, CDR1 is MNHNY, CDR2 SVGAGI (reference sequence). The V segment lost 6 bases and the J segment 8 bases; nucleotides outside the gene matches: 15. CDR3 bases: TGTGCCAGCAGCCACTCAGGAGGGGGCACGAGGGAAAAACTGTTTTTT. It translates to CASSHSGGGTREKLFF.

This chain links TRBV2 with TRBJ2-5; 10 bases match TRBD1. Judging by the DNA end, TRBJ2-7 fits better; the J call may be wrong. This CDR3 region has 15 residues. Germline V CDR1 and CDR2: SNHLY, FYNNEI. CDR3 DNA: TGTGCCAGCACCGAAGGGACAGGGGCGTCCTACGAGCAGTACTTC. It specifies CASTEGTGASYEQYF.

The chain employs TRBV4-1 and TRBJ1-5; possible D gene TRBD1, 6 bases. CDR3 length equals 15 residues. Germline V CDR1 and CDR2: MGHRA, YSYEKL. The V end lost 0 bases, the J end lost 4 bases, and 10 bases lay between the germline ends. The DNA for the CDR3 is TGCGCCAGCAGCCAAGATCGGACAGATAATCAGCCCCAGCATTTT. Protein: CASSQDRTDNQPQHF.

The rearrangement joins TRBV2 to TRBJ2-1; 10 nucleotides match TRBD2. Germline-derived CDR1 and CDR2 are SNHLY and FYNNEI. Trimming removed 4 bases from V and 0 bases from J; junction bases left unmatched: 9. The CDR3 has 18 amino acids. CDR3 residues: CASSAPSGGLSSYNEQFF. CDR3 nucleotide sequence: TGTGCCAGCAGTGCGCCTAGCGGGGGCCTTAGCTCCTACAATGAGCAGTTCTTC.

The chain uses TRBV9 and TRBJ2-5, with 8 bases matching TRBD1. The CDR3 totals 17 residues. Germline lookup yields CDR1 SGDLS and CDR2 YYNGEE. The ends lost 4 bases at V and 4 bases at J; junction bases unmatched: 15. CDR3 DNA sequence: TGTGCCAGCAGCAATCGTCCAGGGGGCGCTGGGGGAGAGACCCAGTACTTC. Protein product: CASSNRPGGAGGETQYF.

This clone has just a few counts. The DNA for the CDR3 is TGTGCCAGCAGCTTAGCTAGCGGGGGGCAATACGAGCAGTACTTC. Its protein product is CASSLASGGQYEQYF. V and J are TRBV7-2 and TRBJ2-7; 10 bases match TRBD2. CDR3 size: 15 residues. J was trimmed by 4 bases and V by 0 bases; bases with no gene match: 3. CDR1 SGHTA and CDR2 FQGNSA come from the germline V gene.

This chain uses TRBV7-9 with TRBJ1-1; 7 nucleotides agree with TRBD1. The CDR3 consists of 14 residues. With V trimmed by 5 bases and J by 6 bases, 9 bases remained unmatched. Germline V lookup: CDR1 SEHNR, CDR2 FQNEAQ (reference sequence). The CDR3 protein is CASSLPTGIAEAFF. The CDR3 DNA reads as TGTGCCAGCAGCCTTCCGACAGGGATCGCTGAAGCTTTCTTT.

In this sample, this clone turned up a few times. The chain recombines TRBV11-3 with TRBJ2-1; TRBD2 might be the D (5 bases). Germline V CDR1 and CDR2: SGHNT, YENEEA. Between the trimmed V and J ends, which lost 4 bases and 2 bases, there was a span of 15 bases. The CDR3 length is 16 residues. For the CDR3, the DNA is TGTGCCAGCAGCTCAAAATCTAGCCAGCCCTACAATGAGCAGTTCTTC. Protein: CASSSKSSQPYNEQFF.

This sequence joins TRBV21-1 and TRBJ1-5; TRBD1 was called by the table and not checked on the DNA. TRBV21-1 is listed as a pseudogene. The CDR3 is made up of 15 amino acids. The CDR3: CASSKRSQGCQPQHF. The CDR3 DNA reads TGTGCCAGCAGCAAAAGGTCACAGGGGTGCCAGCCCCAGCATTTT.

This clone was counted between two and nine times. The genes are TRBV10-3 and TRBJ1-1; D not resolved. Deletions cut 6 bases from V and 3 bases from J, with 14 bases between. The germline gives CDR1 ENHRY, CDR2 SYGVKD. The CDR3 covers 14 residues. This CDR3 reads CAISARREDTEAFF. CDR3 sequence (DNA): TGTGCCATCAGCGCGCGCAGAGAGGACACTGAAGCTTTCTTT.

V is TRBV7-9 and J is TRBJ2-3, with D possibly TRBD1 on 6 matching bases. Germline V gene data show CDR1 as SEHNR and CDR2 as FQNEAQ (reference sequence). V was trimmed by 2 bases and J by 6 bases, leaving 15 bases between them. The CDR3 totals 15 residues. The CDR3 region is CASSLRRRGADTQYF. For the CDR3, the DNA is TGTGCCAGCAGCTTACGCCGCAGGGGTGCGGATACGCAGTATTTT. The full variable domain, with the rest looked up from reference TRBV7-9 and TRBJ2-3, is DTGVSQNPRHKITKRGQNVTFRCDPISEHNRLYWYRQTLGQGPEFLTYFQNEAQLEKSRLLSDRFSAERPKGSFSTLEIQRTEQGDSAMYLCASSLRRRGADTQYFGPGTRLTVL.

This chain uses TRBV27 with TRBJ1-5; 11 positions match TRBD1. CDR1 is MNHEY, CDR2 SMNVEV, per germline (reference sequence). This CDR3 has 16 residues. Unmatched junction bases numbered 8, after V lost 5 bases and J lost 5 bases. The CDR3 is CASSPWTGGRYQPQHF. In DNA form, the CDR3 reads TGTGCCAGCAGTCCATGGACAGGGGGCAGGTATCAGCCCCAGCATTTT.

The chain recombines TRBV5-1 with TRBJ1-3; tentatively, D is TRBD1 (5 bases). Germline V gene lookup returns CDR1 SGHRS and CDR2 YFSETQ. This CDR3 has 15 amino acids. V gave up 4 bases and J gave up 4 bases, with 15 bases separating them. The CDR3 is CASSPPGGAGNTIYF. The CDR3 DNA sequence: TGCGCCAGCAGCCCACCCGGGGGAGCGGGAAACACCATATATTTT.

The chain uses TRBV11-1 and TRBJ2-5, with 11 bases lining up with TRBD2. This CDR3 spans 14 amino acids. Per the germline V gene, CDR1 is SGHAT and CDR2 is FQDESV (reference sequence). V was pared by 4 bases and J by 5 bases, with 3 bases of the junction left unmatched. The CDR3 nucleotides are TGTGCCAGCAGCTATAGCGGGGGGGATGAGACCCAGTACTTC. Translated, it gives CASSYSGGDETQYF.

The V call is TRBV28, the J call TRBJ2-1; D unresolved. The CDR3 runs 13 residues. CDR1 and CDR2 from the germline V gene are MDHEN and SYDVKM. Trimming stripped 5 bases from V and 1 base from J, with 6 bases between. The CDR3 loop reads CASSLSSYNEQFF. CDR3 DNA: TGTGCCAGCAGTCTCTCTTCCTACAATGAGCAGTTCTTC.

The chain combines TRBV11-3 with TRBJ2-7; TRBD2 might be the D (6 bases). The CDR3 runs 14 residues. V was trimmed by 8 bases and J by 12 bases, leaving 26 bases between them. CDR1 SGHNT and CDR2 YENEEA come from the germline V gene. The CDR3 DNA follows: TGTGCCAGCGGCGGGGACTTTGAACAAGGGGCGAGGTACTTC. This codes for CASGGDFEQGARYF.

The chain recombines TRBV19 with TRBJ2-5; D is uncertain. The V end was cut by 4 bases, the J end by 2 bases, with 8 bases between. The germline CDR1 and CDR2 sequences are LNHDA and SQIVND (reference sequence). CDR3 length equals 13 residues. Written as DNA, the CDR3 is TGTGCCAGTAGTAAACAGAAACAAGAGACCCAGTACTTC. Its translation is CASSKQKQETQYF. The entire variable domain, with the rest obtained from reference TRBV19 and TRBJ2-5, is as follows: DGGITQSPKYLFRKEGQNVTLSCEQNLNHDAMYWYRQDPGQGLRLIYYSQIVNDFQKGDIAEGYSVSREKKESFPLTVTSAQKNPTAFYLCASSKQKQETQYFGPGTRLLVL.

This clone turned up a few times. J is TRBJ1-1 and V is TRBV28; D remains unclear. CDR1 and CDR2 (germline): MDHEN, SYDVKM. CDR3 length: 13 residues. The V and J ends lost 5 bases and 6 bases respectively, with 13 bases between them. CDR3 bases: TGTGCCAGCAGTGGCCGGGGAGGTCCTGAAGCTTTCTTT. Translation gives CASSGRGGPEAFF.

The J gene is TRBJ2-7, the V gene TRBV28; D is possibly TRBD2 (5 bases). This CDR3 is built from 16 residues. The germline CDR1 and CDR2 sequences are MDHEN and SYDVKM. V shed 6 bases and J shed 2 bases, with 20 bases lying between them. The CDR3 reads CASRSAGLALAYEQYF. The CDR3 coding sequence is TGTGCCAGCAGATCAGCCGGGCTAGCATTAGCCTACGAGCAGTACTTC.

There are a few counts of this clone. The chain uses TRBV4-2 and TRBJ2-1; 12 bases match TRBD2. With 3 bases clipped from V and 7 bases from J, the junction kept 7 bases outside the gene matches. CDR1 and CDR2 (germline): LGHNA, YNFKEQ. The CDR3 is made up of 16 amino acids. Written as DNA, the CDR3 is TGTGCCAGCAGCCATGCACTAGCGGGGGGCGGGAATGAGCAGTTCTTC. It specifies CASSHALAGGGNEQFF.

The rearrangement uses TRBV21-1 and TRBJ1-6; the table's D call, TRBD1, was not checked against the DNA. TRBV21-1 is tagged as a pseudogene. This CDR3 has 20 amino acids. CDR3: CASSHQTGTVKSSYNSPLHF. The CDR3 nucleotides are TGTGCCAGCAGCCATCAAACCGGGACAGTCAAGAGCTCCTATAATTCACCCCTCCACTTT.

This clone was seen a handful of times. This chain joins TRBV9 and TRBJ1-2; D gene uncertain. The CDR3 runs 13 residues. The germline CDR1 and CDR2 sequences are SGDLS and YYNGEE. V lost 4 bases and J 4 bases, leaving 11 bases between the germline ends. This CDR3 is CASSLRFSYGYTF. DNA of the CDR3: TGTGCCAGCAGCCTCAGGTTTTCCTATGGCTACACCTTC.

This chain uses TRBV4-3 with TRBJ1-4, with 7 bases matching TRBD1. V was pared by 6 bases and J by 1 base, with 8 bases of the junction left unmatched. Germline V CDR1 and CDR2: LGHNA, YSLEER. The CDR3 has 16 residues. CDR3 loop: CASSQQGMGTNEKLFF. The CDR3 DNA sequence: TGCGCCAGCAGTCAACAGGGGATGGGAACTAATGAAAAACTGTTTTTT.

This clone showed up just a few times. The chain carries TRBV4-3 and TRBJ2-3; TRBD2 might be the D (6 bases). V lost 0 bases and J lost 2, with 12 bases in between. There are 16 residues in the CDR3. Germline loops: CDR1 LGHNA, CDR2 YSLEER. For the CDR3, the DNA is TGCGCCAGCAGCCAAGAACGGGGGACCTACACAGATACGCAGTATTTT. Translation gives CASSQERGTYTDTQYF.

The chain joins TRBV6-1 to TRBJ1-2, with D possibly TRBD1 on 6 matching bases. The CDR3 covers 15 residues. Germline loops: CDR1 MNHNS, CDR2 SASEGT. V was clipped by 1 base and J by 4 bases, with 13 bases between them. The CDR3 region is CASSEVAGAPYGYTF. The CDR3 DNA reads as TGTGCCAGCAGTGAAGTCGCAGGGGCGCCCTATGGCTACACCTTC.